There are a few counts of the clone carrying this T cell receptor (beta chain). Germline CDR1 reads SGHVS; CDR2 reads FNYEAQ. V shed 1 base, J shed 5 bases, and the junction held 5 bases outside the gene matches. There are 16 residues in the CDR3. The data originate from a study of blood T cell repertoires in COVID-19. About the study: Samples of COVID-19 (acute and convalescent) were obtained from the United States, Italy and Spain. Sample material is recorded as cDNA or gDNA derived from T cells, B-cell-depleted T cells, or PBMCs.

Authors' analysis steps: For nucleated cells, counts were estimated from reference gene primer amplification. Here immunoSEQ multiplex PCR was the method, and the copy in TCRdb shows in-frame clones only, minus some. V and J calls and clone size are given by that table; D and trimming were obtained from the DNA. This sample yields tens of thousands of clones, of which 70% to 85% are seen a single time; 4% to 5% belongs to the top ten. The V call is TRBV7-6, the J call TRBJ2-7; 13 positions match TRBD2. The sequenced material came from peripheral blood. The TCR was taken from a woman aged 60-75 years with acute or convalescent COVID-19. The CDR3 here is CASSLEGLAGLNEQYF. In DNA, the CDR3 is TGTGCCAGCAGCTTAGAGGGACTAGCGGGGTTGAACGAGCAGTACTTC.